The sequence of this T cell receptor (beta chain) was determined in a study of T-cell reconstitution after alpha-beta-depleted transplantation in children. Preparation of the TCRbeta library involved a method that used unique molecular identifiers. TCRdb re-derived calls from the PCR reads in MiXCR, one entry per CDR3 protein. There are about 900,000 distinct CDR3 sequences in the sample; roughly 29% occur only once, and approximately 30% lies in the top ten. CDR3 length equals 16 residues. Germline V gene sequence: CDR1 SGHAT, CDR2 FQNNGV. Trimming at V came to 4 bases and at J to 7 bases, leaving 11 bases not matched to a gene.

The gene calls are TRBV11-2 and TRBJ2-1; 9 positions agree with TRBD1. The origin of this receptor is a boy under two years old who had a stem cell transplant for SCID, so the T cells may come from the graft donor. This specimen was PBMCs, mostly from graft donor cells, taken 360 days after TCRalphabeta/CD19-depleted stem cell transplant. This CDR3 is CASSSLAGTGSNEQFF. In DNA, the CDR3 is TGTGCCAGCAGCTCACTAGCCGGGACAGGGTCAAATGAGCAGTTCTTC. Drawing the rest from reference TRBV11-2 and TRBJ2-1, the complete variable domain is EAGVAQSPRYKIIEKRQSVAFWCNPISGHATLYWYQQILGQGPKLLIQFQNNGVVDDSQLPKDRFSAERLKGVDSTLKIQPAKLEDSAVYLCASSSLAGTGSNEQFFGPGTRLTVL.